The 28 T cell receptor beta chains in this list originate from one sample, sequenced in a study of sequential checkpoint blockade in melanoma. Treatment noted: randomized to nivolumab then ipilimumab (arm A) or the reverse (arm B). Here immunoSEQ multiplex PCR was the method, and the copy in TCRdb shows in-frame clones only, minus some. Found here are over 25,000 clones, 60% to 85% of them singletons; the top ten hold 10% to 15%. This sample comprised CD8+ T cells sorted from blood (inferred from file names), obtained from a patient given nivolumab and ipilimumab in sequence. These receptors came from a human donor with melanoma.

This clone was detected only once. V usage is TRBV27 and J usage is TRBJ2-2; D unclear. The CDR3 covers 11 residues. In germline, CDR1 is MNHEY, CDR2 SMNVEV (reference sequence). Trimming left V 4 bases short and J 5 bases short, with 2 bases between. The CDR3 protein is CASSSTGELFF. The CDR3 nucleotides read TGTGCCAGCAGTTCGACCGGGGAGCTGTTTTTT.

This clone was counted a few times. V gene TRBV19 combines with J gene TRBJ1-5; weak D call: TRBD1 (6 bases). The germline CDR1 and CDR2 sequences are LNHDA and SQIVND (reference sequence). The germline V and J ends were trimmed by 7 bases and 5 bases, with 15 bases remaining between them. The CDR3 length is 14 residues. CDR3 sequence (DNA): TGTGCCAGTACCACCGGGGACACCGATCAGCCCCAGCATTTT. Encoded protein: CASTTGDTDQPQHF.

J is TRBJ2-1 and V is TRBV27; 8 bases match TRBD1. Unmatched junction bases numbered 8, after V lost 8 bases and J lost 5 bases. Per germline, CDR1 MNHEY and CDR2 SMNVEV (reference sequence). This CDR3 has 14 amino acids. CDR3 coding DNA: TGTGCCAGCCGACAGGGGTTAAGGAACAATGAGCAGTTCTTC. As protein: CASRQGLRNNEQFF.

The chain links TRBV30 to TRBJ2-1; possibly TRBD1 for D (5 bases). The V end lost 4 bases, the J end lost 3 bases, and 16 bases lay between the germline ends. CDR3 length: 15 residues. Germline V gene data show CDR1 as GTSNPN and CDR2 as SVGIG (reference sequence). The CDR3 is CAWTPVETDYNEQFF. CDR3 DNA sequence: TGTGCCTGGACCCCCGTTGAGACAGACTACAATGAGCAGTTCTTC.

The rearrangement links TRBV10-3 to TRBJ2-7; D is possibly TRBD1 (6 bases). The CDR3 has 12 amino acids. V was shortened by 2 bases and J by 7 bases, with 9 bases between the two germline ends. In germline, CDR1 is ENHRY, CDR2 SYGVKD. The CDR3 coding sequence is TGTGCCATCAGTGAGATTAGGGGGGAGCAGTACTTC. Translation: CAISEIRGEQYF.

This clone was seen a handful of times. The chain joins TRBV7-8 to TRBJ1-1; D possibly corresponds to TRBD1 (6 bases). The CDR3 covers 16 residues. Germline assignment: CDR1 SGHVS and CDR2 FQNEAQ. V was trimmed by 1 base and J by 0 bases, leaving 12 bases between them. The CDR3 reads CASSLVGGPVNTEAFF. In DNA, the CDR3 is TGTGCCAGCAGCTTAGTCGGGGGGCCGGTGAACACTGAAGCTTTCTTT.

V is TRBV4-2 and J is TRBJ2-5; perhaps TRBD2 as D (7 bases). CDR3 size: 15 residues. The V gene lost 4 bases and the J gene lost 6 bases, with 18 bases spanning the gap. Germline V gene data show CDR1 as LGHNA and CDR2 as YNFKEQ. DNA for the CDR3: TGTGCCAGCAGCCCTGCGGGGGCCCATGAGCAGACCCAGTACTTC. It yields the protein CASSPAGAHEQTQYF.

J is TRBJ2-1 and V is TRBV5-1, with a tentative D call TRBD2 (5 bases). CDR3 length equals 16 residues. V was trimmed by 0 bases and J by 3 bases, leaving 13 bases between them. Germline assignment: CDR1 SGHRS and CDR2 YFSETQ. The CDR3 nucleotides are TGCGCCAGCAGCTTGGCCTTGATCCGGGACTACAATGAGCAGTTCTTC. Its protein is CASSLALIRDYNEQFF. The whole variable domain, remainder taken from reference TRBV5-1 and TRBJ2-1, is KAGVTQTPRYLIKTRGQQVTLSCSPISGHRSVSWYQQTPGQGLQFLFEYFSETQRNKGNFPGRFSGRQFSNSRSEMNVSTLELGDSALYLCASSLALIRDYNEQFFGPGTRLTVL.

The chain employs TRBV5-1 and TRBJ2-7, with TRBD1 identical over 7 bases. This CDR3 is 14 amino acids long. Trimming took 3 bases from V and 2 from J; bases not matched to a gene: 5. Germline loops: CDR1 SGHRS, CDR2 YFSETQ. CDR3 loop: CASSWSTGTYEQYF. CDR3 sequence (DNA): TGCGCCAGCAGCTGGTCGACAGGGACCTACGAGCAGTACTTC.

The chain employs TRBV9 and TRBJ2-2, with D possibly TRBD1 on 5 matching bases. The CDR3 contains 17 residues. CDR1 SGDLS and CDR2 YYNGEE come from the germline V gene. Between the trimmed V and J ends, which lost 4 bases and 5 bases, there was a span of 21 bases. The CDR3 region is CASSPRLTDAVTGELFF. CDR3 bases: TGTGCCAGCAGCCCCCGCTTGACAGACGCGGTAACCGGGGAGCTGTTTTTT.

The chain joins TRBV30 to TRBJ1-6; possibly TRBD1 for D (5 bases). This CDR3 has 15 residues. V was clipped by 4 bases and J by 2 bases, with 12 bases between them. Per the germline V gene, CDR1 is GTSNPN and CDR2 is SVGIG (reference sequence). The CDR3, as DNA: TGTGCCTGGAACCAGGGAAGCGCCTATAATTCACCCCTCCACTTT. As protein: CAWNQGSAYNSPLHF.

The chain couples TRBV11-2 to TRBJ2-7; D is unclear. This CDR3 is built from 14 residues. V gave up 1 base and J gave up 2 bases, with 9 bases separating them. Germline V gene sequence: CDR1 SGHAT, CDR2 FQNNGV. This CDR3 is CASSLGGNTYEQYF. CDR3 bases: TGTGCCAGCAGCTTAGGTGGCAATACCTACGAGCAGTACTTC.

This clone showed up just a few times. The rearrangement uses TRBV30 and TRBJ1-2; unclear D gene. CDR3 length equals 11 residues. CDR1 and CDR2 (germline): GTSNPN, SVGIG (reference sequence). Trimming removed 2 bases from V and 4 bases from J, with 5 bases in between. The CDR3 sequence: CAWSYSYGYTF. The CDR3 DNA sequence: TGTGCCTGGAGTTACAGCTATGGCTACACCTTC.

J is TRBJ2-3 and V is TRBV28, with D possibly being TRBD2 (6 bases). Per the germline V gene, CDR1 is MDHEN and CDR2 is SYDVKM. Trimming removed 9 bases from V and 0 bases from J, with 16 bases in between. This CDR3 comprises 15 residues. Here the CDR3 DNA reads TGTGCCAGTCGAACTAGCCAATTTAGCACAGATACGCAGTATTTT. Translation gives CASRTSQFSTDTQYF.

The chain recombines TRBV7-9 with TRBJ2-2, with a tentative D call TRBD1 (5 bases). V lost 5 bases, J lost 2 bases, and 9 bases lay in between. The CDR3 covers 14 residues. In germline, CDR1 is SEHNR, CDR2 FQNEAQ (reference sequence). The CDR3, as DNA: TGTGCCAGCAGCACGACAGTTAACACCGGGGAGCTGTTTTTT. As protein: CASSTTVNTGELFF.

The chain employs TRBV6-5 and TRBJ2-2, with D tentatively TRBD2 (5 bases). The CDR3 extends over 15 amino acids. V shed 2 bases and J shed 4 bases, with 11 bases lying between them. CDR1 MNHEY and CDR2 SVGAGI come from the germline V gene. The CDR3 region is CASSYETEVTGELFF. For the CDR3, the DNA is TGTGCCAGCAGTTACGAGACGGAGGTCACCGGGGAGCTGTTTTTT.

This clone was seen just once. The CDR3 protein is CASSQEQGTSYNEQFF. CDR3 in DNA: TGCGCCAGCAGCCAGGAACAGGGCACGTCCTACAATGAGCAGTTCTTC. This sequence joins TRBV4-3 and TRBJ2-1, with D maybe TRBD1 (6 bases). In germline, CDR1 is LGHNA, CDR2 YSLEER. V lost 3 bases to trimming and J lost 1 base, with 13 bases between them. CDR3 length: 16 amino acids.

This sequence joins TRBV11-2 and TRBJ2-7; 7 bases line up with TRBD1. Looked up from germline, CDR1 is SGHAT and CDR2 is FQNNGV. This CDR3 has 19 residues. The trim removed 5 bases at V and 2 bases at J, leaving 21 bases unmatched. The CDR3 DNA is TGTGCCAGCAGCAAATCCGGGACAGTCGGTGTAGTCGTGCCCTACGAGCAGTACTTC. Translation: CASSKSGTVGVVVPYEQYF. Filled out from reference TRBV11-2 and TRBJ2-7, the complete variable domain reads EAGVAQSPRYKIIEKRQSVAFWCNPISGHATLYWYQQILGQGPKLLIQFQNNGVVDDSQLPKDRFSAERLKGVDSTLKIQPAKLEDSAVYLCASSKSGTVGVVVPYEQYFGPGTRLTVT.

The chain combines TRBV9 with TRBJ2-3; the match to TRBD2 covers 11 bases. CDR3 size: 15 residues. Germline values: CDR1 SGDLS, CDR2 YYNGEE. V was pared by 3 bases and J by 5 bases, with 5 bases of the junction left unmatched. The CDR3 bases are TGTGCCAGCAGCGGTAGCGGGGGGGTCGGAGATACGCAGTATTTT. Its translation: CASSGSGGVGDTQYF.

V and J are TRBV4-1 and TRBJ2-3; no definite D call. Trimming removed 0 bases at V and 2 bases at J, with 9 bases between. Looked up from germline, CDR1 is MGHRA and CDR2 is YSYEKL. The CDR3 has 15 amino acids. CDR3 sequence reads: CASSQEGTITDTQYF. The CDR3 nucleotides read TGCGCCAGCAGCCAAGAAGGCACTATCACAGATACGCAGTATTTT.

The chain combines TRBV2 with TRBJ2-5; D ambiguous. The CDR3 is 14 residues long. Germline V gene data show CDR1 as SNHLY and CDR2 as FYNNEI. V lost 4 bases to trimming and J lost 5 bases, with 14 bases between them. CDR3 residues: CASSALTSRETQYF. CDR3 in DNA: TGTGCCAGCAGTGCCCTAACAAGCAGGGAGACCCAGTACTTC.

This sequence joins TRBV2 and TRBJ2-3, with 10 positions matching TRBD2. CDR3 size: 15 residues. Germline values: CDR1 SNHLY, CDR2 FYNNEI. V was clipped by 6 bases and J by 8 bases; unmatched bases: 11. CDR3 DNA: TGTGCCAGCAGGGGTGAAGCGGGGGGGCCGGGTACGCAGTATTTT. Protein sequence: CASRGEAGGPGTQYF. Using reference TRBV2 and TRBJ2-3 for the parts outside the CDR3, the full variable domain is EPEVTQTPSHQVTQMGQEVILRCVPISNHLYFYWYRQILGQKVEFLVSFYNNEISEKSEIFDDQFSVERPDGSNFTLKIRSTKLEDSAMYFCASRGEAGGPGTQYFGPGTRLTVL.

Comment on this clone: Other DNA sequences in the same sample also yield this CDR3. This chain links TRBV5-1 with TRBJ2-7; 7 bases match TRBD2. The CDR3 has 13 amino acids. Germline V CDR1 and CDR2: SGHRS, YFSETQ. Trimming at V came to 2 bases and at J to 3 bases, leaving 2 bases not matched to a gene. This chain's CDR3 is CASSFGGGYEQYF. For the CDR3, the DNA is TGCGCCAGCAGCTTTGGGGGGGGCTACGAGCAGTACTTC.

The V gene is TRBV7-8, the J gene TRBJ1-2; 7 nucleotides align to TRBD1. This CDR3 comprises 15 residues. With V trimmed by 1 base and J by 4 bases, 6 bases remained unmatched. CDR1 and CDR2 from the germline V gene are SGHVS and FQNEAQ. The DNA of the CDR3 is TGTGCCAGCAGCTTAGAACTACAGGGGACCTATGGCTACACCTTC. Amino acids: CASSLELQGTYGYTF.

This sequence joins TRBV5-1 and TRBJ2-3; TRBD2 matches 7 bases. Germline CDR1 reads SGHRS; CDR2 reads YFSETQ. There are 11 residues in the CDR3. V shed 5 bases and J 10 bases; nucleotides not matched to a gene: 4. In nucleotides, the CDR3 is TGCGCCAGCAGAACGGGGGGTGCGCAGTATTTT. It encodes CASRTGGAQYF.

This clone was recorded only once. The V call is TRBV29-1, the J call TRBJ2-1; a weak D match, TRBD1 (5 bases). Germline V lookup: CDR1 SQVTM, CDR2 ANQGSEA. With 6 bases removed from V and 8 bases from J, the gap between germline ends came to 11 bases. The CDR3 consists of 11 residues. CDR3: CSVGHLYEQFF. The CDR3 bases are TGCAGCGTAGGACATCTCTATGAGCAGTTCTTC.

J is TRBJ2-6 and V is TRBV6-5; no reliable D call. Trimming took 6 bases from V and 0 from J, leaving 6 bases between them. Germline CDR1 is MNHEY and CDR2 is SVGAGI. This CDR3 region has 14 residues. The DNA of the CDR3 is TGTGCCAGCAGAATAAACTCTGGGGCCAACGTCCTGACTTTC. Translated: CASRINSGANVLTF.

In its sample, this clone was seen a few times. This sequence joins TRBV4-3 and TRBJ2-2; 9 bases match TRBD1. Per germline, CDR1 LGHNA and CDR2 YSLEER. V dropped 1 base and J dropped 6; count of bases not matched to a gene: 6. The CDR3 sequence is 16 residues long. This CDR3 reads CASSQGDRDGPGELFF. Written as DNA, the CDR3 is TGCGCCAGCAGCCAAGGGGACAGGGATGGACCCGGGGAGCTGTTTTTT.